One sample yielded the 20 T cell receptor beta chains listed below, sequenced in a study of low-dose radiotherapy and immunotherapy resistance in tumors. First-strand cDNA used TRAV- and TRBV-specific primers, covering alpha and beta chains. For amplifying TCRs, the PCR ran for around 20 cycles with Phusion, which was used together with a constant-region primer and the adapter on the V primers. MiXCR was run by TCRdb on the reads, yielding one entry per CDR3 protein. This sample has about 60,000 distinct CDR3 sequences, with 20% to 25% found just once. The time point here: after trial treatment. Treatment noted: LDRT plus nivolumab, ipilimumab, low-dose cyclophosphamide and aspirin (RACIN trial). This material consisted of PBMCs, taken after low-dose radiotherapy plus immunotherapy. These TCRs come from a male donor with prostate cancer.

In its sample, this clonotype was seen a few times. Possible read error: a much larger clone is one base away. The J gene is TRBJ2-1, the V gene TRBV15; either TRBD1 or TRBD2 may fit D (5 bases each). The CDR3 has 14 amino acids. Trimming shortened V by 8 bases and J by 10 bases, and 21 bases separated the two germline ends. Germline-derived CDR1 and CDR2 are LNHNV and YYDKDF (reference sequence). In nucleotides, the CDR3 is TGTGCCACCTCGGACTCGGACAATCACGGCGAGCAGTTCTTC. Translated: CATSDSDNHGEQFF.

This clonotype was seen once. A read error is likely here: a far larger clone is one base away. The V and J genes are TRBV2 and TRBJ2-7; D uncertain. Germline-derived CDR1 and CDR2 are SNHLY and FYNNEI. Trimming shortened V by 0 bases and J by 7 bases, and 19 bases separated the two germline ends. The CDR3 consists of 16 residues. The CDR3 DNA is TGTGCCAGCAGTGAAGCTGGGCAGCTTCCCATCAATGAGCAGTACTTC. Encoded protein: CASSEAGQLPINEQYF.

In its sample, this clonotype was seen many times. The CDR3 spells CASSFTREILYEQYF. CDR3 in DNA: TGTGCCAGCAGCTTCACCCGGGAGATTCTTTACGAGCAGTACTTC. The gene calls are TRBV5-6 and TRBJ2-7; D is perhaps TRBD2 (6 bases). Trimming cost V 2 bases and J 4 bases, with 16 bases left between them. The CDR3 is made up of 15 amino acids. CDR1 SGHDT and CDR2 YYEEEE come from the germline V gene.

The chain joins TRBV6-2 or TRBV6-3 to TRBJ2-7, with D perhaps matching TRBD1 or TRBD2 (5 bases each). Trimming shortened V by 2 bases and J by 1 base, and 9 bases separated the two germline ends. The germline CDR1 and CDR2 sequences are MNHEY and SVGEGT. CDR3 length equals 14 residues. In DNA form, the CDR3 reads TGTGCCAGCAGTTACGGTGGGGGTTCCTACGAGCAGTACTTC. Translation gives CASSYGGGSYEQYF.

On this clonotype itself: A far larger clone is one base from this, pointing to a likely read error. The CDR3 loop reads CASSPEGRQKYNEQYF. The CDR3 bases are TGCGCCAGCAGCCCGGAGGGTCGGCAGAAGTACAATGAGCAGTACTTC. The chain combines TRBV5-1 with TRBJ2-5; D perhaps matches TRBD2 (6 bases). The germline V gene has CDR1 SGHRS and CDR2 YFSETQ. This CDR3 contains 16 residues. The V end lost 4 bases, the J end lost 11 bases, and 27 bases lay between the germline ends. The entire variable domain, with the rest obtained from reference TRBV5-1 and TRBJ2-5, is as follows: KAGVTQTPRYLIKTRGQQVTLSCSPISGHRSVSWYQQTPGQGLQFLFEYFSETQRNKGNFPGRFSGRQFSNSRSEMNVSTLELGDSALYLCASSPEGRQKYNEQYFGPGTRLLVL.

With regard to this clonotype: This sequence is one base from a far larger clone and is likely a read error. The rearrangement uses TRBV6-6 and TRBJ2-1; TRBD1 agrees at 8 bases. This CDR3 region has 14 residues. V trimming: 7 bases; J trimming: 6 bases; junction bases outside the gene matches: 8. The germline V gene has CDR1 MNHNY and CDR2 SVGAGI (reference sequence). The CDR3: CASKTGGLANEQFF. CDR3 coding DNA: TGTGCCAGCAAAACAGGGGGGTTAGCCAATGAGCAGTTCTTC.

This clonotype has a count of ten or more. The V call is TRBV28, the J call TRBJ1-6; tentative D call: TRBD1 (5 bases). Trimming shortened V by 4 bases and J by 10 bases, and 20 bases separated the two germline ends. CDR1 and CDR2 (germline): MDHEN, SYDVKM. The CDR3 contains 16 residues. In DNA form, the CDR3 reads TGTGCCAGCAGTTCTGAGGACTACTGGGGGGGATCACCCCTCCACTTT. This translates into CASSSEDYWGGSPLHF.

This clonotype was counted a single time. This sequence joins TRBV3-1 and TRBJ2-7; no clear D. CDR1 is LGHDT and CDR2 is YNNKEL in the germline V gene (reference sequence). V was shortened by 1 base and J by 0 bases, with 10 bases between the two germline ends. The CDR3 is 15 residues long. The CDR3, as DNA: TGTGCCAGCAGCCAAGGATTTCCTCCCTCCTACGAGCAGTACTTC. It specifies CASSQGFPPSYEQYF.

This clonotype was seen repeatedly, ten times or more. The rearrangement links TRBV29-1 to TRBJ1-6; 10 bases fit TRBD1. CDR1 and CDR2 (germline): SQVTM, ANQGSEA. The junction had 4 bases not matched to a gene; V was cut back by 6 bases and J by 8 bases. The CDR3 is 13 residues long. The CDR3 is CSVGQGIDSPLHF. DNA of the CDR3: TGCAGCGTGGGACAGGGGATTGATTCACCCCTCCACTTT.

Within the sample, this clonotype is medium-sized. The chain links TRBV20-1 to TRBJ1-4; no reliable D call. Germline V gives CDR1 DFQATT, CDR2 SNEGSKA (reference sequence). The CDR3 has 13 amino acids. With 0 bases removed from V and 7 bases from J, the gap between germline ends came to 9 bases. The CDR3 is CSARDGPGEKLFF. As DNA, the CDR3 is TGCAGTGCTAGAGATGGGCCAGGTGAAAAACTGTTTTTT.

This clonotype was found many times. The genes are TRBV18 and TRBJ2-2; D not resolved. The V gene lost 5 bases and the J gene lost 0 bases, with 1 base spanning the gap. The germline V gene encodes CDR1 KGHSH and CDR2 LQKENI. The CDR3 spans 12 residues. As DNA, the CDR3 is TGTGCCAGCTCAACGAACACCGGGGAGCTGTTTTTT. Translation: CASSTNTGELFF.

This clonotype showed up many times. The chain uses TRBV11-2 and TRBJ2-2; D not certain. Per the germline V gene, CDR1 is SGHAT and CDR2 is FQNNGV. Trimming shortened V by 11 bases and J by 7 bases, and 14 bases separated the two germline ends. This CDR3 has 12 residues. Here the CDR3 reads CARSNSGGELFF. Written as DNA, the CDR3 is TGTGCCCGGAGTAATTCCGGCGGGGAGCTGTTTTTT.

This clonotype has at least ten counts. The rearrangement uses TRBV11-1 and TRBJ2-1; 7 bases align to TRBD2. The V segment lost 5 bases and the J segment 6 bases; nucleotides outside the gene matches: 10. The CDR3 has 15 amino acids. The germline V gene has CDR1 SGHAT and CDR2 FQDESV (reference sequence). CDR3 region: CASSLRTRIPNEQFF. In nucleotides, the CDR3 is TGTGCCAGCAGCCTACGGACTAGGATCCCCAATGAGCAGTTCTTC.

Ten or more counts support this clonotype. J is TRBJ2-3 and V is TRBV6-5, with 10 bases matching TRBD2. The length of the CDR3 is 14 residues. Germline V gene sequence: CDR1 MNHEY, CDR2 SVGAGI. The ends lost 7 bases at V and 5 bases at J; junction bases unmatched: 6. The CDR3 here is CASNSAGGRDTQYF. The CDR3 region has the DNA TGTGCCAGCAATTCAGCGGGAGGGCGAGATACGCAGTATTTT.

This rearrangement joins TRBV3-1 to TRBJ1-1; a possible D gene is TRBD1 (6 bases). The CDR3 is 15 residues long. The V end lost 5 bases, the J end lost 4 bases, and 17 bases lay between the germline ends. CDR1 and CDR2 (germline): LGHDT, YNNKEL (reference sequence). The CDR3 protein is CASSKTGGVITEAFF. For the CDR3, the DNA is TGTGCCAGCAGCAAAACGGGGGGCGTAATCACTGAAGCTTTCTTT.

This clonotype was counted at least ten times. The V gene is TRBV20-1, the J gene TRBJ1-1, with D perhaps TRBD1 (5 bases). V was pared by 6 bases and J by 5 bases, with 13 bases between. Germline CDR1 DFQATT, CDR2 SNEGSKA (reference sequence). This CDR3 is 12 amino acids long. Here the CDR3 reads CSAHQGGTEAFF. CDR3 sequence (DNA): TGCAGTGCACACCAGGGCGGGACTGAAGCTTTCTTT.

This clonotype was recorded at least ten times. The rearrangement uses TRBV24-1 and TRBJ2-3, with D possibly TRBD2 on 5 matching bases. CDR3 length: 14 amino acids. Germline-derived CDR1 and CDR2 are KGHDR and SFDVKD. The germline V and J ends were trimmed by 9 bases and 0 bases, with 12 bases remaining between them. Here the CDR3 reads CATEGGVSTDTQYF. DNA of the CDR3: TGTGCCACCGAGGGTGGGGTAAGCACAGATACGCAGTATTTT.

There are many counts of this clonotype. The genes are TRBV4-1 and TRBJ1-1, with a weak D call TRBD1 (6 bases). This CDR3 spans 15 amino acids. Trimming took off 6 bases at V and 6 bases at J, with 20 bases between the two ends. The germline gives CDR1 MGHRA, CDR2 YSYEKL. CDR3 nucleotides: TGCGCCAGCAGGGCGGGGGGCAGGGTAGGTTCTGAAGCTTTCTTT. Its protein product is CASRAGGRVGSEAFF.

In its sample, this clonotype was seen many times. This rearrangement joins TRBV7-6 to TRBJ2-6; a possible D gene is TRBD2 (5 bases). Trimming pared 6 bases from V and 0 bases from J, leaving 18 bases between. The CDR3 totals 18 residues. Germline V CDR1 and CDR2: SGHVS, FNYEAQ. Here the CDR3 DNA reads TGTGCCAGCAGTTGGCTCCCCTCCGGGGACTCTGGGGCCAACGTCCTGACTTTC. It codes for CASSWLPSGDSGANVLTF.

There are many counts of this clonotype. V and J are TRBV6-2 or TRBV6-3 and TRBJ2-2; 11 nucleotides align to TRBD2. The germline V gene encodes CDR1 MNHEY and CDR2 SVGEGT. The CDR3 consists of 20 residues. Unmatched junction bases numbered 10, after V lost 0 bases and J lost 1 base. As DNA, the CDR3 is TGTGCCAGCAGTTACTCGAGTCGGCCTAGCGGGGGGATGAACACCGGGGAGCTGTTTTTT. This encodes CASSYSSRPSGGMNTGELFF.